The 26 T cell receptor beta chains below were found in one sample sequenced in a study of T cell repertoires in cytomegalovirus infection. No antigen is known for these receptors. MiXCR was run by TCRdb on the reads, yielding one entry per CDR3 protein. The data contain under 850,000 distinct CDR3 sequences, 33% of them singletons. The sequences come from cultured PBMCs, collected from culture after CMV antigen stimulation. All receptors come from a human donor in good health (CMV status not recorded). Some clones in this sample may be carry-over from other donors' samples.

This clonotype was observed a handful of times. As DNA, the CDR3 is TGTGCCAGCAGCACGACTCGCGAGGGGACCCAGTACTTC. Its protein is CASSTTREGTQYF. The rearrangement joins TRBV6-6 to TRBJ2-5, with D perhaps TRBD2 (5 bases). Between the trimmed V and J ends, which lost 6 bases and 7 bases, there was a span of 15 bases. This CDR3 spans 13 amino acids. Germline V gene data show CDR1 as MNHNY and CDR2 as SVGAGI (reference sequence).

V gene TRBV14 combines with J gene TRBJ2-7, with 8 bases fitting TRBD1. This CDR3 spans 15 amino acids. In germline, CDR1 is SGHDN, CDR2 FVKESK. Unmatched junction bases numbered 12, after V lost 7 bases and J lost 4 bases. This CDR3 is CASTLRTGTYYEQYF. As DNA, the CDR3 is TGTGCCAGCACCCTACGGACAGGGACCTATTACGAGCAGTACTTC. The whole variable domain, remainder taken from reference TRBV14 and TRBJ2-7, is EAGVTQFPSHSVIEKGQTVTLRCDPISGHDNLYWYRRVMGKEIKFLLHFVKESKQDESGMPNNRFLAERTGGTYSTLKVQPAELEDSGVYFCASTLRTGTYYEQYFGPGTRLTVT.

The sample holds a few counts of this clonotype. The chain links TRBV9 to TRBJ2-2; D not certain. The V gene's germline CDR1 is SGDLS and CDR2 YYNGEE. The germline V and J ends were trimmed by 0 bases and 7 bases, with 4 bases remaining between them. The CDR3 spans 12 residues. The CDR3 region is CASSVDGGELFF. Here the CDR3 DNA reads TGTGCCAGCAGCGTAGACGGCGGGGAGCTGTTTTTT.

This clonotype was found a few times. The chain couples TRBV7-2 to TRBJ2-3, with 11 nucleotides matching TRBD2. The CDR3 sequence is 16 residues long. Looked up from germline, CDR1 is SGHTA and CDR2 is FQGNSA. V lost 4 bases, J lost 2 bases, and 5 bases stayed unmatched. CDR3 bases: TGTGCCAGCAGCTCGACTAGCGGGACCTACACAGATACGCAGTATTTT. Its protein is CASSSTSGTYTDTQYF.

V gene TRBV12-3 or TRBV12-4 combines with J gene TRBJ1-1; TRBD1 aligns across 7 bases. CDR3 size: 12 residues. J gave up 9 bases and V 6 bases, and 7 bases lay outside the gene matches. The DNA of the CDR3 is TGTGCCAGCAGGTACAGGGGCCACCAAGCTTTCTTT. This translates into CASRYRGHQAFF.

This sequence joins TRBV2 and TRBJ1-4; no definite D call. This CDR3 has 12 amino acids. Germline V gene lookup returns CDR1 SNHLY and CDR2 FYNNEI. The ends were cut back, 1 base at V and 6 bases at J, with 3 bases in the middle. The CDR3 sequence: CASSEVDEKLFF. The CDR3, as DNA: TGTGCCAGCAGTGAAGTGGATGAAAAACTGTTTTTT.

This clonotype was picked up a small number of times. The gene calls are TRBV7-2 and TRBJ2-6, with D possibly being TRBD2 (6 bases). The germline V gene has CDR1 SGHTA and CDR2 FQGNSA. The CDR3 runs 15 residues. V lost 3 bases, J lost 4 bases, and 10 bases lay in between. As DNA, the CDR3 is TGTGCCAGCAGCTTTGGAGGGTCAGGGGCCAACGTCCTGACTTTC. Translation: CASSFGGSGANVLTF.

The chain recombines TRBV12-3 or TRBV12-4 with TRBJ1-2; D gene uncertain. V gave up 10 bases and J gave up 7 bases, with 19 bases separating them. This CDR3 comprises 13 residues. For the CDR3, the DNA is TGTGCCACCTCGATTATGGAATCGGCTGGCTACACCTTC. The encoded protein is CATSIMESAGYTF.

This clonotype showed up just a few times. The DNA of the CDR3 is TGTGCCAGCAGTGGACAGTACAGGGGGCGCGTTAGCAATCAGCCCCAGCATTTT. Translated: CASSGQYRGRVSNQPQHF. The rearrangement joins TRBV6-1 to TRBJ1-5; 9 positions agree with TRBD1. This CDR3 comprises 18 residues. Trimming at V came to 4 bases and at J to 0 bases, leaving 10 bases not matched to a gene. Germline V lookup: CDR1 MNHNS, CDR2 SASEGT.

This clonotype was observed many times. The V gene is TRBV7-2, the J gene TRBJ1-3, with 8 bases matching TRBD1. This CDR3 is 16 amino acids long. V was clipped by 4 bases and J by 0 bases; unmatched bases: 5. The germline V gene encodes CDR1 SGHTA and CDR2 FQGNSA. CDR3 region: CASSWGQARSGNTIYF. The CDR3 DNA sequence: TGTGCCAGCAGCTGGGGACAGGCCCGCTCTGGAAACACCATATATTTT.

V and J are TRBV2 and TRBJ1-6; no clear D. The CDR3 totals 15 residues. Per the germline V gene, CDR1 is SNHLY and CDR2 is FYNNEI. V gave up 1 base and J gave up 3 bases, with 7 bases separating them. The CDR3 sequence: CASSEEGVYNSPLHF. CDR3 DNA: TGTGCCAGCAGTGAAGAAGGTGTCTATAATTCACCCCTCCACTTT.

The sample holds many counts of this clonotype. The chain recombines TRBV7-2 with TRBJ1-6; D remains unclear. V lost 5 bases and J lost 0, with 17 bases in between. CDR1 is SGHTA and CDR2 is FQGNSA in the germline V gene. CDR3 size: 18 residues. CDR3 in DNA: TGTGCCAGCAGCCGACAACCTACGGCGAGCTCCTATAATTCACCCCTCCACTTT. It yields the protein CASSRQPTASSYNSPLHF.

This clonotype has more than one count but fewer than ten. The chain couples TRBV19 to TRBJ2-1; 11 bases fit TRBD2. V dropped 4 bases and J dropped 2; count of bases not matched to a gene: 4. Germline values: CDR1 LNHDA, CDR2 SQIVND (reference sequence). CDR3 length: 16 residues. CDR3 sequence reads: CASSTGTSGTYNEQFF. The CDR3 region has the DNA TGTGCCAGTAGTACCGGGACTAGCGGCACCTACAATGAGCAGTTCTTC.

The chain links TRBV24-1 to TRBJ2-5; 7 bases line up with TRBD2. The CDR3 runs to 14 residues. Trimming took 7 bases from V and 2 from J; bases not matched to a gene: 6. The germline CDR1 and CDR2 sequences are KGHDR and SFDVKD. CDR3 loop: CATRALAEQETQYF. Written as DNA, the CDR3 is TGTGCCACCAGGGCCCTAGCGGAACAAGAGACCCAGTACTTC.

V gene TRBV10-3 combines with J gene TRBJ1-5; no clear D gene. Germline CDR1 is ENHRY and CDR2 is SYGVKD. V shed 7 bases and J shed 1 base, with 11 bases lying between them. The length of the CDR3 is 14 residues. This chain's CDR3 is CAIIRQDSNQPQHF. CDR3 nucleotides: TGTGCCATCATCCGGCAGGACAGCAATCAGCCCCAGCATTTT.

This chain joins TRBV28 and TRBJ2-5; 9 bases match TRBD1. CDR3 length: 16 residues. Germline trimming cut 5 bases from V and 4 bases from J; bases unmatched to any gene: 11. Per germline, CDR1 MDHEN and CDR2 SYDVKM. The CDR3 is CASSPLGGQGGETQYF. The CDR3 DNA is TGTGCCAGCAGTCCCCTGGGGGGACAGGGTGGAGAGACCCAGTACTTC.

This clonotype was observed a few times. The V gene is TRBV10-2, the J gene TRBJ2-3; D might be TRBD2 (6 bases). This CDR3 region has 13 residues. Germline CDR1 WSHSY, CDR2 SAAADI. V dropped 5 bases and J dropped 7 bases, with 13 bases sitting between them. The CDR3 region has the DNA TGCGCCAGCAGTAACCCGGGGGTATATACGCAGTATTTT. Translation gives CASSNPGVYTQYF.

This chain links TRBV20-1 with TRBJ1-2, with TRBD1 identical over 10 bases. Germline CDR1 is DFQATT and CDR2 is SNEGSKA (reference sequence). J lost 8 bases, V lost 6 bases, and 9 bases had no gene match. CDR3 size: 13 residues. CDR3 residues: CSAGTGDVMGYTF. Written as DNA, the CDR3 is TGCAGTGCAGGGACAGGGGACGTAATGGGCTACACCTTC.

This chain joins TRBV3-1 and TRBJ1-1, with TRBD1 identical over 7 bases. The CDR3 spans 12 residues. The germline gives CDR1 LGHDT, CDR2 YNNKEL (reference sequence). V lost 11 bases to trimming and J lost 5 bases; unmatched junction nucleotides: 8. DNA of the CDR3: TGTGCCGTGAGGGGGCCTAGGACTGAAGCTTTCTTT. This codes for CAVRGPRTEAFF.

The V gene is TRBV10-2, the J gene TRBJ2-7; D remains unclear. Germline loops: CDR1 WSHSY, CDR2 SAAADI. This CDR3 has 13 residues. V shed 4 bases and J shed 3 bases, with 10 bases lying between them. The CDR3 nucleotides read TGCGCCAGCAGTGTGCAAGCACGCTACGAGCAGTACTTC. Its translation: CASSVQARYEQYF.

The chain uses TRBV27 and TRBJ2-7; TRBD2 agrees at 12 bases. Germline assignment: CDR1 MNHEY and CDR2 SMNVEV (reference sequence). The CDR3 sequence is 16 residues long. Trimming at V came to 6 bases and at J to 3 bases, leaving 9 bases not matched to a gene. CDR3 sequence (DNA): TGTGCCAGCAGGTTAAGGGGGGGACTAGCGGGCTACGAGCAGTACTTC. This translates into CASRLRGGLAGYEQYF.

The gene calls are TRBV12-3 or TRBV12-4 and TRBJ1-3; D call uncertain. This CDR3 is built from 15 residues. Trimming left V 6 bases short and J 0 bases short, with 12 bases between. In nucleotides, the CDR3 is TGTGCCAGCAGGAAGGAGATGCTCTCTGGAAACACCATATATTTT. Encoded protein: CASRKEMLSGNTIYF.

On this clonotype: The junction and the germline gene differ at one end; a read error may be behind it. The chain links TRBV9 to TRBJ2-7; the D gene is possibly TRBD1 (5 bases). Germline assignment: CDR1 SGDLS and CDR2 YYNGEE. The CDR3 loop spans 15 amino acids. CDR3 protein: CVSSVGDSPTYEQYF. In nucleotides, the CDR3 is TGTGTCAGCAGCGTAGGGGATAGTCCCACCTACGAGCAGTACTTC.

The rearrangement joins TRBV28 to TRBJ2-4, with 7 bases lining up with TRBD2. The germline CDR1 and CDR2 sequences are MDHEN and SYDVKM. The V gene end was trimmed by 6 bases and the J gene end by 0 bases; junction bases not matched to a gene: 11. CDR3 size: 17 residues. As DNA, the CDR3 is TGTGCCAGCAGGCCCATGGCGGGGGATTTAGCCAAAAACATTCAGTACTTC. Translation: CASRPMAGDLAKNIQYF.

Note on this clonotype: Its ends do not fully match the called genes, so a read error is possible. The CDR3 sequence is CASSQPKGATNEKLFF. The CDR3 DNA reads TGTGCCAGCAGCCAACCCAAGGGTGCAACTAATGAAAAACTGTTTTTT. J is TRBJ1-4 and V is TRBV4-1; D remains ambiguous. The germline CDR1 and CDR2 sequences are MGHRA and YSYEKL. CDR3 size: 16 residues.

This chain connects TRBV7-9 to TRBJ2-3; D gene unclear. This CDR3 spans 15 amino acids. Looked up from germline, CDR1 is SEHNR and CDR2 is FQNEAQ (reference sequence). V lost 1 base to trimming and J lost 3 bases, with 11 bases between them. For the CDR3, the DNA is TGTGCCAGCAGCTTAGGCCAGAAGGCGACAGATACGCAGTATTTT. Its translation is CASSLGQKATDTQYF.